The next 27 T cell receptor beta chains were all read from a single sample in a study of cytotoxic CD8 clonotypes in ibrutinib-treated CLL. Libraries were prepared by immunoSEQ multiplex PCR; TCRdb keeps only in-frame clonotypes and omits some of them. The data contain approximately 300,000 clones, roughly 79% of them singletons. The sequencing used PBMCs, collected before ibrutinib treatment. These receptor sequences come from a human donor with chronic lymphocytic leukemia.

The rearrangement uses TRBV2 and TRBJ2-5; 8 nucleotides line up with TRBD1. V lost 4 bases to trimming and J lost 4 bases; unmatched junction nucleotides: 11. CDR1 and CDR2 from the germline V gene are SNHLY and FYNNEI. This CDR3 is built from 16 residues. The CDR3 nucleotides are TGTGCCAGCAGTGCTCAGGGCGCAGGGGGCGGAGAGACCCAGTACTTC. Translated: CASSAQGAGGGETQYF.

The V call is TRBV7-6, the J call TRBJ2-1; 9 nucleotides line up with TRBD1. The CDR3 covers 15 residues. The germline CDR1 and CDR2 sequences are SGHVS and FNYEAQ. V was pared by 5 bases and J by 3 bases, with 5 bases of the junction left unmatched. This CDR3 is CASSQGTGNYNEQFF. The DNA of the CDR3 is TGTGCCAGCAGCCAAGGGACAGGGAACTACAATGAGCAGTTCTTC.

The chain uses TRBV9 and TRBJ2-1; a weak D match, TRBD2 (5 bases). There are 15 residues in the CDR3. Germline values: CDR1 SGDLS, CDR2 YYNGEE. Trimming removed 2 bases at V and 0 bases at J, with 9 bases between. In DNA form, the CDR3 reads TGTGCCAGCAGCGTTACGGGAAACTCCTACAATGAGCAGTTCTTC. This encodes CASSVTGNSYNEQFF.

The chain couples TRBV30 to TRBJ2-2, with D possibly TRBD1 on 5 matching bases. Between the trimmed V and J ends, which lost 1 base and 2 bases, there was a span of 17 bases. The CDR3 consists of 17 residues. Per germline, CDR1 GTSNPN and CDR2 SVGIG (reference sequence). CDR3 nucleotide sequence: TGTGCCTGGAGTGAATCGCTTGGTAGGGGCAACACCGGGGAGCTGTTTTTT. Amino acids: CAWSESLGRGNTGELFF.

The chain recombines TRBV7-6 with TRBJ2-7; possible D gene TRBD2, 7 bases. V was pared by 5 bases and J by 2 bases, with 13 bases between. Germline V gives CDR1 SGHVS, CDR2 FNYEAQ. The CDR3 loop spans 14 amino acids. The CDR3 coding sequence is TGTGCCAGCAGCCTAGAGGGGGGGCCCTACGAGCAGTACTTC. Translated, it gives CASSLEGGPYEQYF.

The rearrangement links TRBV30 to TRBJ2-1; 10 bases agree with TRBD2. Germline assignment: CDR1 GTSNPN and CDR2 SVGIG (reference sequence). The CDR3 contains 15 residues. V lost 0 bases, J lost 5 bases, and 4 bases stayed unmatched. CDR3 residues: CAWSVGTSADNEQFF. DNA of the CDR3: TGTGCCTGGAGTGTCGGGACTAGCGCCGACAATGAGCAGTTCTTC.

The CDR3 nucleotides read TGTGCCAGCAGCCAGACAGCCGGGGAGACCCAGTACTTC. This sequence encodes CASSQTAGETQYF. The rearrangement uses TRBV5-4 and TRBJ2-5, with D possibly TRBD1 on 5 matching bases. The ends were cut back, 4 bases at V and 5 bases at J, with 12 bases in the middle. CDR1 is SGHNT, CDR2 YYREEE, per germline (reference sequence). The CDR3 is made up of 13 amino acids.

This chain uses TRBV7-9 with TRBJ2-4, with D hard to call. This CDR3 spans 13 amino acids. Germline V gene data show CDR1 as SEHNR and CDR2 as FQNEAQ (reference sequence). V was shortened by 2 bases and J by 5 bases, with 7 bases between the two germline ends. CDR3 sequence (DNA): TGTGCCAGCAGCTTATTTGAGGAAAACATTCAGTACTTC. Its protein is CASSLFEENIQYF.

The V gene is TRBV9, the J gene TRBJ2-1; 10 nucleotides align to TRBD2. CDR3 length equals 16 residues. V lost 6 bases, J lost 7 bases, and 13 bases stayed unmatched. The V gene's germline CDR1 is SGDLS and CDR2 YYNGEE. CDR3 DNA sequence: TGTGCCAGCACCGACCACCGAACTAGCGGGAAGAATGAGCAGTTCTTC. Encoded protein: CASTDHRTSGKNEQFF.

This clone was seen just once. The chain joins TRBV7-8 to TRBJ1-5; 9 bases fit TRBD1. V lost 2 bases, J lost 4 bases, and 3 bases stayed unmatched. Germline CDR1 is SGHVS and CDR2 is FQNEAQ. CDR3 length: 15 amino acids. Here the CDR3 DNA reads TGTGCCAGCAGCTTAAGTGGACAGGGGAATCAGCCCCAGCATTTT. As protein: CASSLSGQGNQPQHF.

This chain uses TRBV11-2 with TRBJ2-2; the D gene is possibly TRBD1 (5 bases). This CDR3 has 17 residues. Germline V gene lookup returns CDR1 SGHAT and CDR2 FQNNGV. The V gene lost 5 bases and the J gene lost 4 bases, with 20 bases spanning the gap. In nucleotides, the CDR3 is TGTGCCAGCAGCCCCGAATTATCACAGGCGGTCACCGGGGAGCTGTTTTTT. This translates into CASSPELSQAVTGELFF.

This clone was seen a single time. The V call is TRBV5-1, the J call TRBJ2-3; D uncertain. The CDR3 contains 16 residues. V lost 3 bases and J lost 3, with 17 bases in between. Germline values: CDR1 SGHRS, CDR2 YFSETQ. The CDR3 bases are TGCGCCAGCAGCTCTGGCGTTAGCACAATAACAGATACGCAGTATTTT. Protein: CASSSGVSTITDTQYF.

V is TRBV27 and J is TRBJ2-3; a possible D gene is TRBD2 (5 bases). The CDR3 contains 13 residues. Germline V CDR1 and CDR2: MNHEY, SMNVEV (reference sequence). Trimming stripped 3 bases from V and 3 bases from J, with 7 bases between. The chain's CDR3 is CASSLAGTDTQYF. CDR3 nucleotide sequence: TGTGCCAGCAGTTTGGCGGGTACAGATACGCAGTATTTT.

There are a few counts of this clone. The V gene is TRBV9, the J gene TRBJ2-7, with unresolved D. Looked up from germline, CDR1 is SGDLS and CDR2 is YYNGEE. V lost 0 bases, J lost 0 bases, and 13 bases lay in between. The CDR3 covers 16 residues. The CDR3 loop is CASSVDVFPLSYEQYF. CDR3 coding DNA: TGTGCCAGCAGCGTAGACGTCTTCCCGCTCTCCTACGAGCAGTACTTC.

V usage is TRBV11-2 and J usage is TRBJ2-7; tentatively, D is TRBD2 (6 bases). V was trimmed by 0 bases and J by 5 bases, leaving 17 bases between them. This CDR3 spans 16 amino acids. Looked up from germline, CDR1 is SGHAT and CDR2 is FQNNGV. The CDR3 DNA reads TGTGCCAGCAGCTTAGAGGACGCGGGATTGGCCAACGAGCAGTACTTC. It specifies CASSLEDAGLANEQYF.

This clone was seen only a few times. The chain links TRBV5-4 to TRBJ1-2; D uncertain. Germline V lookup: CDR1 SGHNT, CDR2 YYREEE (reference sequence). The CDR3 length is 14 residues. Trimming pared 0 bases from V and 5 bases from J, leaving 11 bases between. The DNA for the CDR3 is TGTGCCAGCAGCTTGGGGGTGGTGGATTATGGCTACACCTTC. This translates into CASSLGVVDYGYTF. Filled out from reference TRBV5-4 and TRBJ1-2, the complete variable domain reads ETGVTQSPTHLIKTRGQQVTLRCSSQSGHNTVSWYQQALGQGPQFIFQYYREEENGRGNFPPRFSGLQFPNYSSELNVNALELDDSALYLCASSLGVVDYGYTFGSGTRLTVV.

In DNA form, the CDR3 reads TGTGCCAGCAGTCCTTCCTATGGCTACACCTTC. It translates to CASSPSYGYTF. The V gene is TRBV28, the J gene TRBJ1-2; D ambiguous. Trimming pared 5 bases from V and 4 bases from J, leaving 5 bases between. The CDR3 contains 11 residues. CDR1 is MDHEN and CDR2 is SYDVKM in the germline V gene.

The V gene is TRBV29-1, the J gene TRBJ1-1; tentative D call: TRBD1 (5 bases). V lost 2 bases to trimming and J lost 5 bases, with 12 bases between them. This CDR3 is built from 13 residues. Germline V lookup: CDR1 SQVTM, CDR2 ANQGSEA. The chain's CDR3 is CSVERDPGTEAFF. The CDR3 DNA reads as TGCAGCGTTGAAAGGGACCCGGGGACTGAAGCTTTCTTT.

This clone was observed once. The chain has TRBV10-1 and TRBJ2-7; 8 bases line up with TRBD2. Germline V gene lookup returns CDR1 WNHNN and CDR2 SYGVQD (reference sequence). This CDR3 spans 14 amino acids. V lost 6 bases to trimming and J lost 1 base; unmatched junction nucleotides: 5. The CDR3, as DNA: TGCGCCAGCAGGGAAGCGGGAGATTCCTACGAGCAGTACTTC. The encoded protein is CASREAGDSYEQYF.

The J gene is TRBJ1-2, the V gene TRBV9, with 11 bases that match TRBD1. The CDR3 extends over 15 amino acids. Unmatched junction bases numbered 5, after V lost 3 bases and J lost 4 bases. Germline V gives CDR1 SGDLS, CDR2 YYNGEE. CDR3: CASSAGTGGAYGYTF. In nucleotides, the CDR3 is TGTGCCAGCAGCGCTGGGACAGGGGGGGCCTATGGCTACACCTTC.

V usage is TRBV27 and J usage is TRBJ1-2; D unresolved. V dropped 0 bases and J dropped 2 bases, with 13 bases sitting between them. The CDR3 spans 16 residues. Germline V gene lookup returns CDR1 MNHEY and CDR2 SMNVEV (reference sequence). CDR3 DNA sequence: TGTGCCAGCAGTTTATCGGTGGCCCCTAGGAACTATGGCTACACCTTC. As protein: CASSLSVAPRNYGYTF.

The sample holds one count of this clone. The rearrangement links TRBV27 to TRBJ1-1, with TRBD1 matching over 7 bases. From germline, CDR1 is MNHEY and CDR2 SMNVEV (reference sequence). J lost 1 base, V lost 2 bases, and 7 bases had no gene match. The CDR3 totals 16 residues. CDR3 amino acids: CASSLETGKANTEAFF. CDR3 bases: TGTGCCAGCAGTTTAGAGACAGGGAAAGCGAACACTGAAGCTTTCTTT.

This chain uses TRBV7-6 with TRBJ2-1, with 13 bases lining up with TRBD2. Unmatched junction bases numbered 1, after V lost 4 bases and J lost 4 bases. Germline CDR1 and CDR2: SGHVS and FNYEAQ. The CDR3 extends over 15 amino acids. The CDR3, as DNA: TGTGCCAGCAGCTGGACTAGCGGGAGATACAATGAGCAGTTCTTC. It codes for CASSWTSGRYNEQFF.

The rearrangement links TRBV7-7 to TRBJ2-2; weak D call: TRBD2 (6 bases). V gave up 5 bases and J gave up 4 bases, with 8 bases separating them. From germline, CDR1 is SSHAT and CDR2 FNYEAQ (reference sequence). CDR3 length: 13 residues. CDR3 sequence (DNA): TGTGCCAGCAGCGGGCGGGGCACCGGGGAGCTGTTTTTT. Translating it yields CASSGRGTGELFF.

V and J are TRBV7-8 and TRBJ2-7; 9 bases are a match to TRBD1. The V gene end was trimmed by 10 bases and the J gene end by 5 bases; junction bases not matched to a gene: 6. The CDR3 has 12 amino acids. Germline loops: CDR1 SGHVS, CDR2 FQNEAQ. The DNA of the CDR3 is TGTGCCACCGGACAGGGGTCCCACGAGCAGTACTTC. Amino acids: CATGQGSHEQYF.

The chain combines TRBV7-6 with TRBJ2-7; D is perhaps TRBD2 (6 bases). This CDR3 region has 15 residues. The germline V and J ends were trimmed by 5 bases and 1 base, with 15 bases remaining between them. The germline V gene has CDR1 SGHVS and CDR2 FNYEAQ. CDR3: CASSPESGPSYEQYF. In DNA form, the CDR3 reads TGTGCCAGCAGCCCGGAAAGCGGGCCTTCCTACGAGCAGTACTTC.

The chain links TRBV28 to TRBJ1-1, with D maybe TRBD1 (5 bases). V lost 6 bases and J 3 bases, leaving 11 bases between the germline ends. From germline, CDR1 is MDHEN and CDR2 SYDVKM. The CDR3 loop spans 13 amino acids. The CDR3 spells CASSTPGYTEAFF. The CDR3 DNA reads TGTGCCAGCAGCACGCCAGGGTACACTGAAGCTTTCTTT.